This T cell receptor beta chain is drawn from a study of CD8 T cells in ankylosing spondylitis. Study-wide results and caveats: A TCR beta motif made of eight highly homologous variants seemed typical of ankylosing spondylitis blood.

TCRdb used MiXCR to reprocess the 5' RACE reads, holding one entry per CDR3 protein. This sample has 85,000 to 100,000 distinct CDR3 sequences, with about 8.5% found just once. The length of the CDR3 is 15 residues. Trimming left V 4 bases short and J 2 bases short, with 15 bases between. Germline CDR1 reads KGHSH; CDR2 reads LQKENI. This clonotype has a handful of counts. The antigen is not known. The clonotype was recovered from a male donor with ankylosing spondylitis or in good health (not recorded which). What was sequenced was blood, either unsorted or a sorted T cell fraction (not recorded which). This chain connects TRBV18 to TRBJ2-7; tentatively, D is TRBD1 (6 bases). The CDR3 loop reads CASSLDRLGAYEQYF. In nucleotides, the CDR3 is TGTGCCAGCTCACTTGACAGGTTGGGCGCCTACGAGCAGTACTTC.